This T cell receptor (beta chain) came from a study of T cells in Graves' hyperthyroidism and ophthalmopathy. In the study overall: Any treatment followed the collection of peripheral blood at initial diagnosis.

Using RNA transcripts as the source, TCR beta CDR3 regions were amplified. RT-PCR in the first round (using the HTBI primer set) targeted the TCR CDR3. One entry per CDR3 protein, called by TCRdb with MiXCR from the multiplex PCR reads. The sample holds over 550,000 distinct CDR3 sequences, 16% seen once. CDR1 KGHDR and CDR2 SFDVKD come from the germline V gene. V was pared by 4 bases and J by 0 bases, with 5 bases of the junction left unmatched. The CDR3 loop spans 16 amino acids. The chain combines TRBV24-1 with TRBJ2-5; 9 bases agree with TRBD2. This TCR came from a woman aged 18-29 years with Graves' hyperthyroidism. Sequencing was carried out using blood. CDR3 in DNA: TGTGCCACCAGTGACCTTAGCGGGGGCGACCAAGAGACCCAGTACTTC. Encoded protein: CATSDLSGGDQETQYF.